Included here is one TCR beta chain sequence, with context. Stem cell-like memory, regulatory, central memory and naive CD4+ cells were sorted via CD45RO/CCR7/CD25/CD127/CD95/CD27. Sorted cells reached over 95% purity in every population. Expressed TCRB transcripts were sequenced, since all the RNA that had been isolated was reverse transcribed. Profiling relied on immunoSEQ multiplex PCR, and the TCRdb table lists in-frame clones only, not all of them. The sample lists over 500,000 clones, about 14% occurring once. The sample comes from a study of beta chain features in type 1 diabetes. Study context: The samples had more than 95 million sorted cells examined in all.

This CDR3 has 13 residues. CDR1 MDHEN and CDR2 SYDVKM come from the germline V gene. The V end was cut by 5 bases, the J end by 2 bases, with 9 bases between. This chain joins TRBV28 and TRBJ2-5, with D perhaps matching TRBD1 (7 bases). The sample consisted of naive CD4+ T cells from blood. The TCR comes from a man aged 18 to 30 in good health. The CDR3 coding sequence is TGTGCCAGCAGTCAGGGGGGTCAAGAGACCCAGTACTTC. Translation: CASSQGGQETQYF.